A single sample gave rise to the 28 T cell receptor beta chains below, sequenced in a study of blood T cell repertoires in COVID-19. Using immunoSEQ multiplex PCR, the repertoire was profiled, and TCRdb retains in-frame clones only, with some absent. Here the sample spans about 190,000 clones, 65% to 80% being singletons. Sequencing was carried out using peripheral blood. All receptors come from a man aged 45-60 years who had recovered from COVID-19.

This clone was observed many times. The rearrangement joins TRBV9 to TRBJ1-4; a possible D gene is TRBD1 (6 bases). The V gene's germline CDR1 is SGDLS and CDR2 YYNGEE. The V end lost 0 bases, the J end lost 12 bases, and 15 bases lay between the germline ends. This CDR3 spans 14 amino acids. CDR3 residues: CASSVATDPGELFF. The CDR3 DNA is TGTGCCAGCAGCGTAGCTACGGACCCAGGGGAACTGTTTTTT.

This clone turned up a few times. The J gene is TRBJ1-5, the V gene TRBV3-1 (or the pseudogene TRBV3-2); D is perhaps TRBD1 (5 bases). This CDR3 has 13 residues. The germline CDR1 and CDR2 sequences are LGHDT and YNNKEL (reference sequence). The V end was cut by 5 bases, the J end by 3 bases, with 8 bases between. CDR3 region: CASSFGANQPQHF. The CDR3 coding sequence is TGTGCCAGCAGCTTTGGGGCCAATCAGCCCCAGCATTTT.

This clone appeared a few times. The chain links TRBV30 to TRBJ1-1, with no clear D. The germline CDR1 and CDR2 sequences are GTSNPN and SVGIG (reference sequence). The CDR3 runs 13 residues. Trimming left V 4 bases short and J 3 bases short, with 12 bases between. CDR3 sequence (DNA): TGTGCCTGGAAACGGGAGCGGGACACTGAAGCTTTCTTT. It codes for CAWKRERDTEAFF.

This chain links TRBV27 with TRBJ2-3, with TRBD2 matching over 9 bases. The germline V gene encodes CDR1 MNHEY and CDR2 SMNVEV (reference sequence). The V and J ends lost 7 bases and 1 base, in that order; junction bases with no gene match: 6. The CDR3 loop spans 15 amino acids. The CDR3 region is CASTRTSVRTDTQYF. In DNA form, the CDR3 reads TGTGCCAGCACCCGGACTAGCGTACGCACAGATACGCAGTATTTT.

The chain has TRBV7-2 and TRBJ2-1; 8 positions match TRBD2. Unmatched junction bases numbered 7, after V lost 1 base and J lost 2 bases. Germline loops: CDR1 SGHTA, CDR2 FQGNSA. The CDR3 totals 17 residues. The CDR3 is CASSLGTAGDPYNEQFF. The CDR3 nucleotides are TGTGCCAGCAGCTTAGGTACAGCGGGAGACCCCTACAATGAGCAGTTCTTC. The full variable domain, with the rest looked up from reference TRBV7-2 and TRBJ2-1, is GAGVSQSPSNKVTEKGKDVELRCDPISGHTALYWYRQSLGQGLEFLIYFQGNSAPDKSGLPSDRFSAERTGGSVSTLTIQRTQQEDSAVYLCASSLGTAGDPYNEQFFGPGTRLTVL.

The chain carries TRBV27 and TRBJ2-3; D perhaps matches TRBD2 (5 bases). Germline lookup yields CDR1 MNHEY and CDR2 SMNVEV (reference sequence). The V end lost 5 bases, the J end lost 2 bases, and 17 bases lay between the germline ends. The CDR3 extends over 16 amino acids. CDR3 DNA: TGTGCCAGCAGTAGTGAGCGGCTACCTCACACAGATACGCAGTATTTT. It yields the protein CASSSERLPHTDTQYF.

The chain couples TRBV7-8 to TRBJ1-5; a weak D match, TRBD1 (6 bases). Trimming took 5 bases from V and 2 from J, leaving 19 bases between them. The germline gives CDR1 SGHVS, CDR2 FQNEAQ. There are 17 residues in the CDR3. Here the CDR3 DNA reads TGTGCCAGCAGCGTCCGGGGGGCGGGTCGTGGCAATCAGCCCCAGCATTTT. Translation: CASSVRGAGRGNQPQHF.

The V and J genes are TRBV9 and TRBJ2-7, with 7 bases fitting TRBD1. J was trimmed by 6 bases and V by 0 bases; bases with no gene match: 9. CDR1 SGDLS and CDR2 YYNGEE come from the germline V gene. The CDR3 extends over 15 amino acids. Here the CDR3 reads CASSVAPTGIREQYF. The CDR3, as DNA: TGTGCCAGCAGCGTAGCTCCGACAGGGATTCGCGAGCAGTACTTC.

The chain has TRBV29-1 and TRBJ2-7; 8 positions agree with TRBD1. The CDR3 is 15 amino acids. J lost 2 bases, V lost 0 bases, and 6 bases had no gene match. CDR1 is SQVTM, CDR2 ANQGSEA, per germline. The CDR3 DNA reads TGCAGCGTTGAAGATCAATTACAGGGGGCCTACGAGCAGTACTTC. The encoded protein is CSVEDQLQGAYEQYF.

The count of this clone is one. The chain recombines TRBV2 with TRBJ2-1; D is possibly TRBD2 (5 bases). Deletions cut 0 bases from V and 10 bases from J, with 7 bases between. Germline CDR1 reads SNHLY; CDR2 reads FYNNEI. CDR3 size: 12 residues. The CDR3 reads CASSEAGDEQFF. Written as DNA, the CDR3 is TGTGCCAGCAGTGAAGCGGGAGACGAGCAGTTCTTC.

CDR3 in DNA: TGTGCCAGTAGTATGGGACTCGGTCCGACAGATACGCAGTATTTT. Translating it yields CASSMGLGPTDTQYF. The genes are TRBV19 and TRBJ2-3; D perhaps matches TRBD2 (6 bases). V lost 3 bases and J 3 bases, leaving 13 bases between the germline ends. The germline CDR1 and CDR2 sequences are LNHDA and SQIVND (reference sequence). The CDR3 extends over 15 amino acids.

The CDR3 DNA reads as TGCAGCGGTAAGACCAGCGGGAGTACTTACAATGAGCAGTTCTTC. It specifies CSGKTSGSTYNEQFF. This chain uses TRBV29-1 with TRBJ2-1; TRBD2 agrees at 8 bases. Germline CDR1 and CDR2: SQVTM and ANQGSEA. With 7 bases clipped from V and 4 bases from J, the junction kept 12 bases outside the gene matches. This CDR3 region has 15 residues.

The CDR3 bases are TGTGCCAGTAGACTAGGCCTTTTCACAGATACGCAGTATTTT. Encoded protein: CASRLGLFTDTQYF. This rearrangement joins TRBV7-8 to TRBJ2-3, with D tentatively TRBD2 (6 bases). CDR1 and CDR2 from the germline V gene are SGHVS and FQNEAQ. The CDR3 covers 14 residues. V lost 9 bases, J lost 2 bases, and 15 bases lay in between.

The chain carries TRBV28 and TRBJ1-1, with D uncertain. The CDR3 has 14 residues. Germline V gene data show CDR1 as MDHEN and CDR2 as SYDVKM. Trimming left V 2 bases short and J 1 base short, with 8 bases between. The DNA of the CDR3 is TGTGCCAGCAGTTTAGTACAGACGAACACTGAAGCTTTCTTT. As protein: CASSLVQTNTEAFF. The full variable domain, rest sourced from reference TRBV28 and TRBJ1-1, is DVKVTQSSRYLVKRTGEKVFLECVQDMDHENMFWYRQDPGLGLRLIYFSYDVKMKEKGDIPEGYSVSREKKERFSLILESASTNQTSMYLCASSLVQTNTEAFFGQGTRLTVV.

Written as DNA, the CDR3 is TGTGCCAGCAGCCTGGACGGAGGGGCGAACACCGGGGAGCTGTTTTTT. Translated: CASSLDGGANTGELFF. The chain has TRBV5-4 and TRBJ2-2; possibly TRBD2 for D (6 bases). The CDR3 is 16 amino acids. V was pared by 4 bases and J by 0 bases, with 13 bases between. Germline V gene lookup returns CDR1 SGHNT and CDR2 YYREEE (reference sequence).

This clone was counted between two and nine times. This chain uses TRBV29-1 with TRBJ2-5; no clear D gene. Trimming took 2 bases from V and 2 from J, leaving 9 bases between them. Germline CDR1 reads SQVTM; CDR2 reads ANQGSEA. The CDR3 totals 13 residues. The chain's CDR3 is CSVEPHGQETQYF. The CDR3 coding sequence is TGCAGCGTTGAACCGCACGGGCAAGAGACCCAGTACTTC.

The rearrangement links TRBV6-2 or TRBV6-3 to TRBJ2-7; TRBD2 agrees at 11 bases. This CDR3 has 18 amino acids. Germline-derived CDR1 and CDR2 are MNHEY and SVGEGT. The junction had 15 bases not matched to a gene; V was cut back by 5 bases and J by 3 bases. CDR3 in DNA: TGTGCCAGCAGTGGTAATCGACTAGCGGGGTGGGGTTTCTACGAGCAGTACTTC. Protein: CASSGNRLAGWGFYEQYF.

The V gene is TRBV7-3, the J gene TRBJ2-5; 14 bases fit TRBD2. The junction had 20 bases not matched to a gene; V was cut back by 2 bases and J by 6 bases. This CDR3 region has 21 residues. Germline lookup yields CDR1 SGHTA and CDR2 FQGTGA. The CDR3 reads CASSLFPPGLAGVGGRKTQYF. CDR3 nucleotides: TGTGCCAGCAGCTTATTTCCCCCGGGACTAGCGGGAGTAGGAGGTAGAAAGACCCAGTACTTC.

The sample holds one count of this clone. This rearrangement joins TRBV5-5 to TRBJ1-2; tentatively, D is TRBD1 (6 bases). The CDR3 covers 17 residues. Germline lookup yields CDR1 SGHKS and CDR2 YYEKEE (reference sequence). Trimming stripped 4 bases from V and 6 bases from J, with 25 bases between. The DNA for the CDR3 is TGTGCCAGCAGCCAACCCCCTAGACAGGATTTAAATAATGGCTACACCTTC. Amino acids: CASSQPPRQDLNNGYTF.

The J gene is TRBJ2-3, the V gene TRBV6-5; 8 bases fit TRBD2. The CDR3 spans 14 residues. V lost 5 bases, J lost 3 bases, and 4 bases stayed unmatched. Germline-derived CDR1 and CDR2 are MNHEY and SVGAGI. Written as DNA, the CDR3 is TGTGCCAGCAGTCCCGGGAGGGAAACAGATACGCAGTATTTT. Amino acid sequence: CASSPGRETDTQYF.

The DNA for the CDR3 is TGCAGTGCCAGTGACAGGATTAACTCTGGGGCCAACGTCCTGACTTTC. Protein sequence: CSASDRINSGANVLTF. The rearrangement links TRBV20-1 to TRBJ2-6; a possible D gene is TRBD1 (6 bases). The CDR3 extends over 16 amino acids. Germline CDR1 and CDR2: DFQATT and SNEGSKA (reference sequence). Trimming took off 6 bases at V and 0 bases at J, with 15 bases between the two ends.

V and J are TRBV30 and TRBJ2-5, with TRBD2 identical over 9 bases. Trimming removed 1 base from V and 4 bases from J; junction bases left unmatched: 4. The CDR3 runs to 14 residues. Germline CDR1 reads GTSNPN; CDR2 reads SVGIG (reference sequence). As DNA, the CDR3 is TGTGCCTGGAGTGCTCATAGCGGGAGAGAGACCCAGTACTTC. Its translation is CAWSAHSGRETQYF.

V and J are TRBV7-6 and TRBJ2-7; the D gene is possibly TRBD1 (6 bases). Germline V gene sequence: CDR1 SGHVS, CDR2 FNYEAQ. This CDR3 has 15 amino acids. V lost 1 base to trimming and J lost 5 bases, with 15 bases between them. The CDR3 DNA sequence: TGTGCCAGCAGCTTAGGGACAGCCCTCTGGAACGAGCAGTACTTC. Translated, it gives CASSLGTALWNEQYF. The complete variable domain, with remaining parts taken from reference TRBV7-6 and TRBJ2-7, reads GAGVSQSPRYKVTKRGQDVALRCDPISGHVSLYWYRQALGQGPEFLTYFNYEAQQDKSGLPNDRFSAERPEGSISTLTIQRTEQRDSAMYRCASSLGTALWNEQYFGPGTRLTVT.

This chain links TRBV12-1 with TRBJ1-5; TRBD1, the table's D call, lacks a check against the DNA. TRBV12-1 is shown as a pseudogene. CDR3 length: 15 residues. The CDR3 loop is CASSLGTASNQPQHF. The CDR3 nucleotides read TGTGCCAGCAGCCTGGGGACAGCTAGCAATCAGCCCCAGCATTTT.

The V call is TRBV28, the J call TRBJ2-1; 7 nucleotides line up with TRBD1. V lost 6 bases to trimming and J lost 8 bases; unmatched junction nucleotides: 31. This CDR3 has 21 amino acids. CDR1 is MDHEN and CDR2 is SYDVKM in the germline V gene. CDR3 sequence (DNA): TGTGCCAGCAGCTTACACCCCACGTTATTGTTTCGACAGGGAAATTTCGATGAGCAGTTCTTC. It translates to CASSLHPTLLFRQGNFDEQFF. The full variable domain, with the rest looked up from reference TRBV28 and TRBJ2-1, is DVKVTQSSRYLVKRTGEKVFLECVQDMDHENMFWYRQDPGLGLRLIYFSYDVKMKEKGDIPEGYSVSREKKERFSLILESASTNQTSMYLCASSLHPTLLFRQGNFDEQFFGPGTRLTVL.

V gene TRBV7-9 combines with J gene TRBJ2-1; 12 nucleotides align to TRBD2. Germline loops: CDR1 SEHNR, CDR2 FQNEAQ (reference sequence). The CDR3 consists of 16 residues. V lost 1 base and J lost 9; bases outside the gene matches: 7. CDR3 residues: CASSLELAGGPLEQFF. DNA for the CDR3: TGTGCCAGCAGCTTAGAGCTAGCGGGAGGGCCTCTTGAGCAGTTCTTC.

The DNA for the CDR3 is TGTGCCAGCAGCGTAGATGCAGGGGGCCGGGATTCACCCCTCCACTTT. As protein: CASSVDAGGRDSPLHF. V gene TRBV9 combines with J gene TRBJ1-6; 8 bases match TRBD1. The CDR3 is 16 amino acids. The germline V gene has CDR1 SGDLS and CDR2 YYNGEE. The J segment lost 8 bases and the V segment lost 0 bases, leaving 7 bases of the junction unmatched.

The V call is TRBV3-1 (or the pseudogene TRBV3-2), the J call TRBJ2-5, with D perhaps matching TRBD2 (6 bases). Germline V CDR1 and CDR2: LGHDT, YNNKEL (reference sequence). Trimming stripped 4 bases from V and 5 bases from J, with 17 bases between. The CDR3 runs 15 residues. The CDR3 spells CASSRSSGTSETQYF. CDR3 DNA: TGTGCCAGCAGCCGTTCCTCCGGGACTTCGGAGACCCAGTACTTC.